Following are 29 T cell receptor beta chains from one sample sequenced in a study of glioma-infiltrating T cells after dendritic cell vaccination. Clones were sequenced by immunoSEQ multiplex PCR, and TCRdb holds only the in-frame ones, with some missing. There are about 92,000 clones in the sample; more than 75% occur only once, and around 14% lies in the top ten. Sample: blood, taken before dendritic cell vaccination. The receptor set was obtained from a human donor with glioblastoma.

The V call is TRBV13, the J call TRBJ2-5, with 7 bases lining up with TRBD1. V gave up 5 bases and J gave up 3 bases; unmatched junction bases: 9. Germline lookup yields CDR1 PRHDT and CDR2 FYEKMQ (reference sequence). The CDR3 runs to 15 residues. The CDR3 loop reads CASSPTGTVEETQYF. The CDR3 DNA is TGTGCCAGCAGCCCTACCGGGACAGTGGAAGAGACCCAGTACTTC.

J is TRBJ2-7 and V is TRBV28; 8 bases are shared with TRBD1. The CDR3 runs 15 residues. V lost 4 bases, J lost 4 bases, and 9 bases stayed unmatched. The germline V gene has CDR1 MDHEN and CDR2 SYDVKM. DNA for the CDR3: TGTGCCAGCAGTTCTCGGACAGGGATGGTTTACGAGCAGTACTTC. It yields the protein CASSSRTGMVYEQYF.

The chain recombines TRBV7-2 with TRBJ2-1; 7 bases align to TRBD2. V shed 2 bases and J 7 bases; nucleotides not matched to a gene: 11. The CDR3 is made up of 16 amino acids. Per germline, CDR1 SGHTA and CDR2 FQGNSA. In nucleotides, the CDR3 is TGTGCCAGCAGCTTATTCGGGAGCGGGATAGTAAATGAGCAGTTCTTC. This encodes CASSLFGSGIVNEQFF. The whole variable domain, filled in from reference TRBV7-2 and TRBJ2-1, reads GAGVSQSPSNKVTEKGKDVELRCDPISGHTALYWYRQSLGQGLEFLIYFQGNSAPDKSGLPSDRFSAERTGGSVSTLTIQRTQQEDSAVYLCASSLFGSGIVNEQFFGPGTRLTVL.

V usage is TRBV7-6 and J usage is TRBJ1-3; D is ambiguous. The CDR3 is 13 residues long. From germline, CDR1 is SGHVS and CDR2 FNYEAQ. Trimming pared 5 bases from V and 0 bases from J, leaving 5 bases between. The CDR3 bases are TGTGCCAGCAGCCCGGGCTCTGGAAACACCATATATTTT. Translating it yields CASSPGSGNTIYF. Full variable domain (outside the CDR3, taken from reference TRBV7-6 and TRBJ1-3): GAGVSQSPRYKVTKRGQDVALRCDPISGHVSLYWYRQALGQGPEFLTYFNYEAQQDKSGLPNDRFSAERPEGSISTLTIQRTEQRDSAMYRCASSPGSGNTIYFGEGSWLTVV.

The CDR3 DNA reads TGTGCCAGCAGTGAAATGGCTAGCGGGAGTGACGGGGAGCTGTTTTTT. Its translation is CASSEMASGSDGELFF. The rearrangement links TRBV2 to TRBJ2-2; TRBD2 agrees at 10 bases. V trimming: 2 bases; J trimming: 7 bases; junction bases outside the gene matches: 7. The CDR3 totals 16 residues. The germline gives CDR1 SNHLY, CDR2 FYNNEI.

The chain has TRBV6-5 and TRBJ1-5; TRBD1 agrees at 8 bases. Unmatched junction bases numbered 4, after V lost 8 bases and J lost 4 bases. This CDR3 is built from 13 residues. Germline assignment: CDR1 MNHEY and CDR2 SVGAGI. This CDR3 reads CASGGQVNQPQHF. In DNA form, the CDR3 reads TGTGCCAGCGGGGGACAGGTTAATCAGCCCCAGCATTTT.

The chain joins TRBV13 to TRBJ2-7; the D gene is possibly TRBD2 (5 bases). The ends were cut back, 5 bases at V and 0 bases at J, with 26 bases in the middle. CDR1 and CDR2 (germline): PRHDT, FYEKMQ (reference sequence). The CDR3 sequence is 19 residues long. The CDR3 here is CASSRKTKVTEPNSYEQYF. The CDR3 DNA reads TGTGCCAGCAGCCGAAAGACTAAAGTAACAGAGCCCAACTCCTACGAGCAGTACTTC.

The chain employs TRBV6-6 and TRBJ1-4; TRBD1 matches at 8 bases. There are 14 residues in the CDR3. V shed 8 bases and J 10 bases; nucleotides not matched to a gene: 12. Germline loops: CDR1 MNHNY, CDR2 SVGAGI (reference sequence). CDR3 sequence reads: CASGPGTGATKLFF. CDR3 coding DNA: TGTGCCAGCGGTCCGGGGACAGGCGCAACAAAACTGTTTTTT.

The J gene is TRBJ2-7, the V gene TRBV7-2, with TRBD1 matching 9 bases. V lost 0 bases to trimming and J lost 5 bases; unmatched junction nucleotides: 5. The CDR3 runs 15 residues. In germline, CDR1 is SGHTA, CDR2 FQGNSA. The CDR3 sequence is CASSLAGTGSNEQYF. The CDR3 bases are TGTGCCAGCAGCTTAGCCGGGACAGGGAGCAACGAGCAGTACTTC.

This chain uses TRBV28 with TRBJ2-7; 7 bases map to TRBD2. CDR3 length: 15 amino acids. The V gene end was trimmed by 7 bases and the J gene end by 4 bases; junction bases not matched to a gene: 13. Germline-derived CDR1 and CDR2 are MDHEN and SYDVKM. The CDR3 nucleotides are TGTGCCAGCACCCTTGGGGGGACTAAACGATACGAGCAGTACTTC. Amino acids: CASTLGGTKRYEQYF.

In this sample, this clone turned up a few times. This chain joins TRBV6-5 and TRBJ1-2; D is unclear. Germline V CDR1 and CDR2: MNHEY, SVGAGI. Trimming left V 4 bases short and J 5 bases short, with 11 bases between. CDR3 length: 13 residues. The DNA for the CDR3 is TGTGCCAGCAGTTGGTCGGGAGATTATGGCTACACCTTC. Protein: CASSWSGDYGYTF.

The chain uses TRBV6-5 and TRBJ1-5; the match to TRBD1 covers 7 bases. Germline V gene data show CDR1 as MNHEY and CDR2 as SVGAGI. This CDR3 has 14 amino acids. V gave up 5 bases and J gave up 8 bases; unmatched junction bases: 9. The CDR3 bases are TGTGCCAGCAGTGAAACGAGGGGGCCGAAGCCCCAGCATTTT. It is translated as CASSETRGPKPQHF.

The V and J genes are TRBV29-1 and TRBJ1-1, with D unresolved. The CDR3 loop spans 12 amino acids. Trimming pared 4 bases from V and 1 base from J, leaving 7 bases between. Germline V gene sequence: CDR1 SQVTM, CDR2 ANQGSEA. The CDR3 reads CSVGSGNTEAFF. DNA of the CDR3: TGCAGCGTTGGATCCGGGAACACTGAAGCTTTCTTT.

The chain couples TRBV5-4 to TRBJ1-4; 11 bases map to TRBD1. Looked up from germline, CDR1 is SGHNT and CDR2 is YYREEE (reference sequence). The V gene end was trimmed by 4 bases and the J gene end by 5 bases; junction bases not matched to a gene: 4. The CDR3 covers 15 residues. The CDR3 DNA is TGTGCCAGCAGCCAGGGACAGGGGGGAAATGAAAAACTGTTTTTT. Protein product: CASSQGQGGNEKLFF.

The rearrangement uses TRBV29-1 and TRBJ1-2; the match to TRBD1 covers 8 bases. CDR1 and CDR2 from the germline V gene are SQVTM and ANQGSEA. CDR3 size: 12 residues. V trimming: 4 bases; J trimming: 8 bases; junction bases outside the gene matches: 6. Written as DNA, the CDR3 is TGCAGCGTTGGTCAGGGGGCGGGAGGCTACACCTTC. It encodes CSVGQGAGGYTF.

The genes are TRBV19 and TRBJ2-5, with D possibly matching TRBD2 (6 bases). Germline V gene data show CDR1 as LNHDA and CDR2 as SQIVND (reference sequence). This CDR3 has 12 amino acids. Trimming removed 6 bases from V and 11 bases from J, with 16 bases in between. This CDR3 is CASSTQEGTQYF. The CDR3, as DNA: TGTGCCAGTAGCACCCAGGAGGGCACACAGTACTTC.

This clone was seen only a few times. The V and J genes are TRBV5-1 and TRBJ2-3; 7 nucleotides match TRBD2. Germline V CDR1 and CDR2: SGHRS, YFSETQ. This CDR3 contains 15 residues. J lost 0 bases, V lost 4 bases, and 5 bases had no gene match. DNA of the CDR3: TGCGCCAGCAGCCTCAGCGGGGTAAGCACAGATACGCAGTATTTT. This sequence encodes CASSLSGVSTDTQYF. Variable domain in full (rest from reference TRBV5-1 and TRBJ2-3): KAGVTQTPRYLIKTRGQQVTLSCSPISGHRSVSWYQQTPGQGLQFLFEYFSETQRNKGNFPGRFSGRQFSNSRSEMNVSTLELGDSALYLCASSLSGVSTDTQYFGPGTRLTVL.

The chain combines TRBV7-8 with TRBJ2-7; 9 positions match TRBD1. The CDR3 covers 15 residues. V shed 3 bases, J shed 3 bases, and the junction held 6 bases outside the gene matches. Germline V gives CDR1 SGHVS, CDR2 FQNEAQ. In DNA, the CDR3 is TGTGCCAGCAGCTTCTCCGACAGGGGGGTCTACGAGCAGTACTTC. Translation gives CASSFSDRGVYEQYF. The complete variable domain, with remaining parts taken from reference TRBV7-8 and TRBJ2-7, reads GAGVSQSPRYKVAKRGQDVALRCDPISGHVSLFWYQQALGQGPEFLTYFQNEAQLDKSGLPSDRFFAERPEGSVSTLKIQRTQQEDSAVYLCASSFSDRGVYEQYFGPGTRLTVT.

This clone appeared a few times. The gene calls are TRBV11-2 and TRBJ1-1; no firm D call. The V end lost 1 base, the J end lost 1 base, and 4 bases lay between the germline ends. Germline V gene data show CDR1 as SGHAT and CDR2 as FQNNGV. This CDR3 is built from 13 residues. The CDR3 DNA reads TGTGCCAGCAGCTTAGGTCAGAACACTGAAGCTTTCTTT. It is translated as CASSLGQNTEAFF.

The chain has TRBV18 and TRBJ2-7; perhaps TRBD2 as D (5 bases). The CDR3 sequence is 15 residues long. Trimming took 8 bases from V and 5 from J, leaving 22 bases between them. Per the germline V gene, CDR1 is KGHSH and CDR2 is LQKENI. The CDR3 DNA follows: TGTGCCAGCGCCCCCAACTTACTTAGCGTCCACGAGCAGTACTTC. Its protein product is CASAPNLLSVHEQYF.

This chain uses TRBV6-1 with TRBJ1-5; D gene uncertain. V gave up 5 bases and J gave up 0 bases, with 11 bases separating them. CDR1 MNHNS and CDR2 SASEGT come from the germline V gene. This CDR3 region has 15 residues. The CDR3 protein is CASSPEPDSNQPQHF. CDR3 nucleotides: TGTGCCAGCAGTCCCGAACCAGATAGCAATCAGCCCCAGCATTTT.

The chain couples TRBV11-2 to TRBJ1-1; 8 bases are shared with TRBD1. Germline V gene data show CDR1 as SGHAT and CDR2 as FQNNGV. The length of the CDR3 is 13 residues. The ends lost 2 bases at V and 4 bases at J; junction bases unmatched: 0. CDR3 sequence (DNA): TGTGCCAGCAGCTTAACAGGGGGCACTGAAGCTTTCTTT. Its translation is CASSLTGGTEAFF.

This clone has just a few counts. V is TRBV30 and J is TRBJ1-2; D gene uncertain. The CDR3 runs to 13 residues. V was clipped by 3 bases and J by 0 bases, with 8 bases between them. Germline CDR1 and CDR2: GTSNPN and SVGIG (reference sequence). This CDR3 is CAWSRETNYGYTF. CDR3 nucleotide sequence: TGTGCCTGGAGCCGGGAAACTAACTATGGCTACACCTTC.

The chain links TRBV5-1 to TRBJ2-3, with 9 bases matching TRBD1. Germline V gives CDR1 SGHRS, CDR2 YFSETQ. The CDR3 is 13 amino acids. The trim removed 10 bases at V and 2 bases at J, leaving 5 bases unmatched. CDR3 sequence: CAANRGHTDTQYF. The CDR3, as DNA: TGCGCCGCTAACAGGGGGCACACAGATACGCAGTATTTT.

The chain couples TRBV7-2 to TRBJ2-2; weak D call: TRBD2 (5 bases). The germline gives CDR1 SGHTA, CDR2 FQGNSA. Trimming shortened V by 8 bases and J by 4 bases, and 17 bases separated the two germline ends. CDR3 length: 15 amino acids. CDR3 protein: CASRGPSGITGELFF. For the CDR3, the DNA is TGTGCCAGCCGCGGACCCTCGGGGATCACCGGGGAGCTGTTTTTT.

This clone has only a few counts. The chain joins TRBV10-2 to TRBJ2-7; D may be TRBD1 (6 bases). The CDR3 has 15 amino acids. Germline assignment: CDR1 WSHSY and CDR2 SAAADI. Trimming left V 4 bases short and J 3 bases short, with 16 bases between. As DNA, the CDR3 is TGCGCCAGCAGTGGGGACACCCCCGTGGGCTACGAGCAGTACTTC. It specifies CASSGDTPVGYEQYF.

The chain is built from TRBV2 and TRBJ2-1; 12 bases are a match to TRBD2. CDR1 SNHLY and CDR2 FYNNEI come from the germline V gene. This CDR3 is built from 15 residues. V shed 7 bases, J shed 7 bases, and the junction held 8 bases outside the gene matches. CDR3 DNA: TGTGCCAGCATTCTCCTAGCGGGAGGGCCAAATGAGCAGTTCTTC. Translation gives CASILLAGGPNEQFF.

CDR3 residues: CATSRQQETQYF. The CDR3 DNA is TGTGCCACCAGCAGACAGCAAGAGACCCAGTACTTC. V gene TRBV15 combines with J gene TRBJ2-5; D ambiguous. Germline-derived CDR1 and CDR2 are LNHNV and YYDKDF (reference sequence). V lost 2 bases, J lost 2 bases, and 3 bases lay in between. The CDR3 totals 12 residues.

This chain links TRBV6-6 with TRBJ2-7, with TRBD2 identical over 9 bases. The V gene end was trimmed by 5 bases and the J gene end by 3 bases; junction bases not matched to a gene: 5. Looked up from germline, CDR1 is MNHNY and CDR2 is SVGAGI (reference sequence). The CDR3 runs to 14 residues. The CDR3, as DNA: TGTGCCAGCAGTGGGCTAGCGGGGCTCTACGAGCAGTACTTC. This translates into CASSGLAGLYEQYF.